Shown below are 21 T cell receptor beta chains from a single sample sequenced in a study of T cells in pancreatic ductal adenocarcinoma. No neoadjuvant therapy was given to the selected pancreatic ductal adenocarcinoma patients before their surgery. TCRdb keeps only in-frame clones here, not all; method: immunoSEQ multiplex PCR. The table includes around 9,000 clones, roughly 90% detected once. Sample: PBMCs. The receptors stem from a human donor with pancreatic ductal adenocarcinoma.

This chain joins TRBV30 and TRBJ1-2; D unresolved. CDR3 size: 12 residues. V lost 2 bases, J lost 7 bases, and 11 bases lay in between. Germline V gene data show CDR1 as GTSNPN and CDR2 as SVGIG (reference sequence). CDR3 amino acids: CAWSSGTSGYTF. The DNA for the CDR3 is TGTGCCTGGAGTTCAGGCACAAGTGGCTACACCTTC.

The chain has TRBV28 and TRBJ2-2; tentatively, D is TRBD1 (6 bases). The V end was cut by 5 bases, the J end by 5 bases, with 12 bases between. The germline CDR1 and CDR2 sequences are MDHEN and SYDVKM. The CDR3 consists of 14 residues. CDR3 DNA sequence: TGTGCCAGCAGTCCACCGAGGGGGACCGGGGAGCTGTTTTTT. Translated, it gives CASSPPRGTGELFF. Based on the CDR3 plus reference TRBV28 and TRBJ2-2, the full variable domain is DVKVTQSSRYLVKRTGEKVFLECVQDMDHENMFWYRQDPGLGLRLIYFSYDVKMKEKGDIPEGYSVSREKKERFSLILESASTNQTSMYLCASSPPRGTGELFFGEGSRLTVL.

The chain is built from TRBV6-5 and TRBJ1-1, with a tentative D call TRBD1 (6 bases). The CDR3 sequence is 12 residues long. Trimming left V 2 bases short and J 8 bases short, with 9 bases between. CDR1 MNHEY and CDR2 SVGAGI come from the germline V gene. CDR3 residues: CASSYPGQEAFF. The CDR3, as DNA: TGTGCCAGCAGTTACCCAGGACAGGAAGCTTTCTTT.

This chain connects TRBV7-2 to TRBJ2-3, with D tentatively TRBD2 (6 bases). The CDR3 is 16 residues long. Germline V gene lookup returns CDR1 SGHTA and CDR2 FQGNSA. V gave up 1 base and J gave up 6 bases, with 17 bases separating them. CDR3 sequence reads: CASSLVPAGSRDTQYF. Here the CDR3 DNA reads TGTGCCAGCAGCTTAGTTCCAGCGGGTTCGAGGGATACGCAGTATTTT.

The J gene is TRBJ2-3, the V gene TRBV18; unclear D gene. This CDR3 has 12 amino acids. The V gene's germline CDR1 is KGHSH and CDR2 LQKENI. Trimming stripped 3 bases from V and 4 bases from J, with 5 bases between. In DNA, the CDR3 is TGTGCCAGCTCACCGTCTTCAGATACGCAGTATTTT. It translates to CASSPSSDTQYF.

The chain couples TRBV28 to TRBJ2-7, with TRBD1 matching over 7 bases. V was pared by 5 bases and J by 3 bases, with 4 bases of the junction left unmatched. The CDR3 is 13 amino acids. Looked up from germline, CDR1 is MDHEN and CDR2 is SYDVKM. CDR3 bases: TGTGCCAGCAGTCGGGACAGCAACTACGAGCAGTACTTC. It is translated as CASSRDSNYEQYF.

The chain recombines TRBV9 with TRBJ1-3; D may be TRBD1 (6 bases). Trimming cost V 0 bases and J 0 bases, with 13 bases left between them. The germline gives CDR1 SGDLS, CDR2 YYNGEE. This CDR3 has 17 amino acids. The CDR3 DNA sequence: TGTGCCAGCAGCGTAGAGATCCAGGGGCACTCTGGAAACACCATATATTTT. It encodes CASSVEIQGHSGNTIYF.

V and J are TRBV18 and TRBJ2-7, with 9 bases that match TRBD1. This CDR3 region has 16 residues. Germline assignment: CDR1 KGHSH and CDR2 LQKENI. Trimming cost V 3 bases and J 5 bases; bases outside gene matches: 11. CDR3 sequence: CASSPGVGTGKNEQYF. The CDR3 DNA reads as TGTGCCAGCTCACCGGGGGTTGGGACAGGGAAGAACGAGCAGTACTTC.

The chain couples TRBV7-3 to TRBJ2-3; 10 nucleotides align to TRBD2. After removal of 5 bases from V and 3 bases from J, the junction contained 11 bases not matched to a gene. The CDR3 loop spans 17 amino acids. Germline assignment: CDR1 SGHTA and CDR2 FQGTGA. CDR3 residues: CASSGLAGAGGTDTQYF. The CDR3 bases are TGTGCCAGCAGCGGGCTAGCGGGAGCGGGGGGGACAGATACGCAGTATTTT.

The rearrangement joins TRBV4-3 to TRBJ1-2; perhaps TRBD1 as D (5 bases). The V gene lost 4 bases and the J gene lost 2 bases, with 14 bases spanning the gap. Germline V gene lookup returns CDR1 LGHNA and CDR2 YSLEER. The CDR3 runs to 15 residues. The CDR3 region has the DNA TGCGCCAGCAGCCCCACGGCCAGGGTGAACTATGGCTACACCTTC. It translates to CASSPTARVNYGYTF.

The chain is built from TRBV28 and TRBJ1-5, with 8 bases that match TRBD1. V was pared by 1 base and J by 2 bases, with 1 base of the junction left unmatched. CDR1 is MDHEN, CDR2 SYDVKM, per germline. The length of the CDR3 is 15 residues. DNA for the CDR3: TGTGCCAGCAGTTTATTGGGACAGGGCAATCAGCCCCAGCATTTT. As protein: CASSLLGQGNQPQHF.

The chain has TRBV4-1 and TRBJ1-5; 7 bases fit TRBD1. CDR3 length equals 16 residues. The ends lost 0 bases at V and 9 bases at J; junction bases unmatched: 11. In germline, CDR1 is MGHRA, CDR2 YSYEKL. The CDR3 DNA reads as TGCGCCAGCAGCCAAGATACCGTTAGGGACAGACGGCCCCAGCATTTT. This translates into CASSQDTVRDRRPQHF.

The J gene is TRBJ2-3, the V gene TRBV7-6; 8 nucleotides line up with TRBD2. The CDR3 totals 17 residues. Trimming took 3 bases from V and 6 from J; bases not matched to a gene: 14. Germline V gene data show CDR1 as SGHVS and CDR2 as FNYEAQ. The CDR3: CASSLEVGGRLGDTQYF. DNA for the CDR3: TGTGCCAGCAGCTTGGAGGTGGGCGGGAGGTTGGGGGATACGCAGTATTTT.

The sample holds one count of this clone. The rearrangement links TRBV5-1 to TRBJ1-6; D uncertain. V lost 4 bases and J lost 9, with 11 bases in between. Germline CDR1 reads SGHRS; CDR2 reads YFSETQ. This CDR3 has 13 amino acids. The CDR3 region is CASSPGGGSPLHF. In DNA form, the CDR3 reads TGCGCCAGCAGCCCGGGAGGAGGTTCACCCCTCCACTTT.

The CDR3, as DNA: TGTGCCAGCAGCAAAGGAGTGGCCGCAGGAGGGGATACGCAGTATTTT. Amino acid sequence: CASSKGVAAGGDTQYF. V is TRBV6-6 and J is TRBJ2-3; possible D gene TRBD2, 6 bases. V was shortened by 6 bases and J by 6 bases, with 22 bases between the two germline ends. Per germline, CDR1 MNHNY and CDR2 SVGAGI (reference sequence). The CDR3 runs to 16 residues.

The chain recombines TRBV19 with TRBJ1-4; 7 nucleotides align to TRBD1. J lost 6 bases, V lost 5 bases, and 9 bases had no gene match. The V gene's germline CDR1 is LNHDA and CDR2 SQIVND (reference sequence). This CDR3 is 15 amino acids long. The CDR3 spells CASSVGQAGDEKLFF. CDR3 nucleotides: TGTGCCAGTAGTGTCGGACAGGCGGGTGATGAAAAACTGTTTTTT.

V is TRBV19 and J is TRBJ2-3; 9 nucleotides align to TRBD1. Per the germline V gene, CDR1 is LNHDA and CDR2 is SQIVND (reference sequence). V lost 4 bases, J lost 5 bases, and 7 bases stayed unmatched. CDR3 size: 15 residues. The CDR3 DNA reads as TGTGCCAGTAGTACCGGGACAGGGAATGGAGATACGCAGTATTTT. Its protein product is CASSTGTGNGDTQYF. Combining the CDR3 with reference TRBV19 and TRBJ2-3 gives the whole variable domain DGGITQSPKYLFRKEGQNVTLSCEQNLNHDAMYWYRQDPGQGLRLIYYSQIVNDFQKGDIAEGYSVSREKKESFPLTVTSAQKNPTAFYLCASSTGTGNGDTQYFGPGTRLTVL.

CDR3 bases: TGTGCCAGCTCAAGGGACAAGAACACTGAAGCTTTCTTT. Its translation is CASSRDKNTEAFF. V usage is TRBV18 and J usage is TRBJ1-1; tentatively, D is TRBD1 (6 bases). Germline V gene sequence: CDR1 KGHSH, CDR2 LQKENI. The CDR3 consists of 13 residues. V lost 5 bases to trimming and J lost 1 base, with 8 bases between them.

V and J are TRBV18 and TRBJ1-6; possible D gene TRBD1, 5 bases. V was trimmed by 2 bases and J by 8 bases, leaving 10 bases between them. CDR1 KGHSH and CDR2 LQKENI come from the germline V gene. The CDR3 is 14 amino acids. In nucleotides, the CDR3 is TGTGCCAGCTCACCAGGGGGAGGCGATTCACCCCTCCACTTT. This translates into CASSPGGGDSPLHF. Full variable domain (rest looked up from reference TRBV18 and TRBJ1-6): NAGVMQNPRHLVRRRGQEARLRCSPMKGHSHVYWYRQLPEEGLKFMVYLQKENIIDESGMPKERFSAEFPKEGPSILRIQQVVRGDSAAYFCASSPGGGDSPLHFGNGTRLTVT.

J is TRBJ2-1 and V is TRBV10-1, with a tentative D call TRBD2 (5 bases). V lost 3 bases to trimming and J lost 6 bases, with 15 bases between them. The CDR3 is 15 amino acids. Per germline, CDR1 WNHNN and CDR2 SYGVQD (reference sequence). Here the CDR3 reads CASSEFIGAGNEQFF. The CDR3 bases are TGCGCCAGCAGTGAATTTATCGGTGCGGGCAATGAGCAGTTCTTC.

The chain uses TRBV19 and TRBJ2-5, with D perhaps matching TRBD2 (6 bases). This CDR3 contains 16 residues. The ends were cut back, 6 bases at V and 5 bases at J, with 22 bases in the middle. CDR1 LNHDA and CDR2 SQIVND come from the germline V gene (reference sequence). For the CDR3, the DNA is TGTGCCAGTAGCGACCTCCTAGGAGGGATGGGGGAGACCCAGTACTTC. Translation gives CASSDLLGGMGETQYF. The entire variable domain, with the rest obtained from reference TRBV19 and TRBJ2-5, is as follows: DGGITQSPKYLFRKEGQNVTLSCEQNLNHDAMYWYRQDPGQGLRLIYYSQIVNDFQKGDIAEGYSVSREKKESFPLTVTSAQKNPTAFYLCASSDLLGGMGETQYFGPGTRLLVL.